Shown below are 4 T cell receptor beta chains from a single sample sequenced in a study of blood T cell repertoires in COVID-19. Using immunoSEQ multiplex PCR, the repertoire was profiled, and TCRdb retains in-frame clones only, with some absent. This table holds about 42,000 clones, 70% to 90% found once. The sample consisted of peripheral blood. The receptors come from a woman aged 70-85 years in a cohort sampled during active COVID-19.

V usage is TRBV11-2 and J usage is TRBJ1-3, with 7 positions matching TRBD1. This CDR3 is 18 amino acids long. The germline V gene has CDR1 SGHAT and CDR2 FQNNGV. V shed 5 bases, J shed 3 bases, and the junction held 16 bases outside the gene matches. DNA for the CDR3: TGTGCCAGCAGCCCGTTCTTCAGGGGGAGTACAGGTGGAAACACCATATATTTT. It is translated as CASSPFFRGSTGGNTIYF.

The chain joins TRBV19 to TRBJ1-1, with D perhaps TRBD1 (6 bases). V lost 0 bases to trimming and J lost 6 bases, with 14 bases between them. This CDR3 spans 15 amino acids. Germline loops: CDR1 LNHDA, CDR2 SQIVND (reference sequence). CDR3 coding DNA: TGTGCCAGTAGTATAGAGGCAGGGGTGAGATCTGAAGCTTTCTTT. Encoded protein: CASSIEAGVRSEAFF.

This rearrangement joins TRBV29-1 to TRBJ2-7; 7 bases fit TRBD1. V was pared by 4 bases and J by 0 bases, with 6 bases of the junction left unmatched. CDR1 SQVTM and CDR2 ANQGSEA come from the germline V gene. CDR3 length: 14 residues. The CDR3 reads CSVGVTGSSYEQYF. The CDR3 region has the DNA TGCAGCGTTGGTGTGACAGGGAGCTCCTACGAGCAGTACTTC.

In its sample, this clone was seen once. The gene calls are TRBV10-3 and TRBJ1-1; D may be TRBD1 (6 bases). This CDR3 is built from 13 residues. V gave up 3 bases and J gave up 4 bases, with 9 bases separating them. Germline CDR1 and CDR2: ENHRY and SYGVKD. The CDR3 bases are TGTGCCATCAGTGAAAGAGGGGGCACTGAAGCTTTCTTT. It is translated as CAISERGGTEAFF.